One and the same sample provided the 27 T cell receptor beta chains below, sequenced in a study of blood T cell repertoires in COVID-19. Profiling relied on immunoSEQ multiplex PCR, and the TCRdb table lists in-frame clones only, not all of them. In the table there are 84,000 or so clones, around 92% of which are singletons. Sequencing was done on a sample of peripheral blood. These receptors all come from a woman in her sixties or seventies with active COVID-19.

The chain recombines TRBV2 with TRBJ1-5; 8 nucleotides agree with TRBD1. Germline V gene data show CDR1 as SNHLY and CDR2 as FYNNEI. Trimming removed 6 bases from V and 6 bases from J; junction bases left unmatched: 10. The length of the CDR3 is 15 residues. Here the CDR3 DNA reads TGTGCCAGCAGAGGCCAGGGGGCGTCGGCTCAGCCCCAGCATTTT. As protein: CASRGQGASAQPQHF. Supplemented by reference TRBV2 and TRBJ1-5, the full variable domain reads EPEVTQTPSHQVTQMGQEVILRCVPISNHLYFYWYRQILGQKVEFLVSFYNNEISEKSEIFDDQFSVERPDGSNFTLKIRSTKLEDSAMYFCASRGQGASAQPQHFGDGTRLSIL.

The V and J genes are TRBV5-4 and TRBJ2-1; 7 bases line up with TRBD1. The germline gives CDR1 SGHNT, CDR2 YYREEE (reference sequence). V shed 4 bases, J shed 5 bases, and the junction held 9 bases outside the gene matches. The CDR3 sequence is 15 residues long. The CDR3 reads CASSPQGRVNNEQFF. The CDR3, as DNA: TGTGCCAGCAGCCCACAGGGGCGGGTTAACAATGAGCAGTTCTTC.

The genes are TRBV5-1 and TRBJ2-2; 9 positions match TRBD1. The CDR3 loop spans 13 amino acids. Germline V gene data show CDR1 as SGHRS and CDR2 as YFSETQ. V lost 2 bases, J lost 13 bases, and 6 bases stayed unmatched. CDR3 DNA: TGCGCCAGCAGCTTCCGACAGGGGGAAGGGCTGTTTTTT. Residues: CASSFRQGEGLFF.

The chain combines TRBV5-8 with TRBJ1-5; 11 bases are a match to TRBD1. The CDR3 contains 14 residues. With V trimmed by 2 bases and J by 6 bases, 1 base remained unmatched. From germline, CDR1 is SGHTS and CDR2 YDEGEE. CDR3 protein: CASSLGTGGQPQHF. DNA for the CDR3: TGTGCCAGCAGCTTAGGGACAGGGGGTCAGCCCCAGCATTTT. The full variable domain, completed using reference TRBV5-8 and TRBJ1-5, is EAGVTQSPTHLIKTRGQQATLRCSPISGHTSVYWYQQALGLGLQFLLWYDEGEERNRGNFPPRFSGRQFPNYSSELNVNALELEDSALYLCASSLGTGGQPQHFGDGTRLSIL.

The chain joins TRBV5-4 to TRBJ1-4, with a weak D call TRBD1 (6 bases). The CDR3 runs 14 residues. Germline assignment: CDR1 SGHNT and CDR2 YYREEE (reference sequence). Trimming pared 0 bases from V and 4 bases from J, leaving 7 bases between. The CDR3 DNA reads TGTGCCAGCAGCTTGGGGGGGCATAATGAAAAACTGTTTTTT. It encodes CASSLGGHNEKLFF.

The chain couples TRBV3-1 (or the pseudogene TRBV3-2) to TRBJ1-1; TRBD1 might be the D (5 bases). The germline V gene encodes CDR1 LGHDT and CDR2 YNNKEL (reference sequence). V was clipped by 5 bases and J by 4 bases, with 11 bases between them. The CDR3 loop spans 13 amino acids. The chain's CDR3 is CASSSDRGTEAFF. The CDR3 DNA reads TGTGCCAGCAGCTCCGACAGAGGCACTGAAGCTTTCTTT.

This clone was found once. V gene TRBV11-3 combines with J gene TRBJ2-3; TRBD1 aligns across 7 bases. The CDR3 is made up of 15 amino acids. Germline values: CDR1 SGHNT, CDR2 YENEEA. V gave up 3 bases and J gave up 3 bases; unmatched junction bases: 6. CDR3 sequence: CASSFRDRDTDTQYF. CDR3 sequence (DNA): TGTGCCAGCAGCTTCCGGGACAGAGATACAGATACGCAGTATTTT.

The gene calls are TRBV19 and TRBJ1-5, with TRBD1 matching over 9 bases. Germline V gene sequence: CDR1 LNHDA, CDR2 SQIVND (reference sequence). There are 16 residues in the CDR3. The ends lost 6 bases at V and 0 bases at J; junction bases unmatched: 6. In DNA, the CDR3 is TGTGCCAGTAGCCGGACAGGGGCCCATAGCAATCAGCCCCAGCATTTT. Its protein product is CASSRTGAHSNQPQHF. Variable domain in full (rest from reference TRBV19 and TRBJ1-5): DGGITQSPKYLFRKEGQNVTLSCEQNLNHDAMYWYRQDPGQGLRLIYYSQIVNDFQKGDIAEGYSVSREKKESFPLTVTSAQKNPTAFYLCASSRTGAHSNQPQHFGDGTRLSIL.

The CDR3 loop reads CASSFDIRSGNTIYF. As DNA, the CDR3 is TGCGCCAGCAGCTTCGACATCCGCTCTGGAAACACCATATATTTT. V and J are TRBV5-1 and TRBJ1-3; D is uncertain. This CDR3 spans 15 amino acids. Germline values: CDR1 SGHRS, CDR2 YFSETQ. V was shortened by 2 bases and J by 0 bases, with 9 bases between the two germline ends.

CDR3 residues: CASSLLTGNSPLHF. For the CDR3, the DNA is TGTGCCAGCAGCTTATTGACAGGGAACTCACCCCTCCACTTT. This chain uses TRBV7-2 with TRBJ1-6, with 7 bases lining up with TRBD1. The CDR3 contains 14 residues. CDR1 SGHTA and CDR2 FQGNSA come from the germline V gene. The junction had 5 bases not matched to a gene; V was cut back by 2 bases and J by 10 bases. Full variable domain (outside the CDR3, taken from reference TRBV7-2 and TRBJ1-6): GAGVSQSPSNKVTEKGKDVELRCDPISGHTALYWYRQSLGQGLEFLIYFQGNSAPDKSGLPSDRFSAERTGGSVSTLTIQRTQQEDSAVYLCASSLLTGNSPLHFGNGTRLTVT.

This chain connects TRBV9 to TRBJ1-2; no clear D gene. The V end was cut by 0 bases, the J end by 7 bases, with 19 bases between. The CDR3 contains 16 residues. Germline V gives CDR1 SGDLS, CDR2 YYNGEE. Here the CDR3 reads CASSVDHVLRVGGYTF. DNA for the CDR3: TGTGCCAGCAGCGTAGATCATGTCCTTCGGGTAGGTGGCTACACCTTC.

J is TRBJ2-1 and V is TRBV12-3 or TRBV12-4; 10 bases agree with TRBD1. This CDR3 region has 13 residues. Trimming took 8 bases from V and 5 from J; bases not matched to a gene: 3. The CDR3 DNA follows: TGTGCCAGCGACAGGGGGCGCAACAATGAGCAGTTCTTC. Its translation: CASDRGRNNEQFF.

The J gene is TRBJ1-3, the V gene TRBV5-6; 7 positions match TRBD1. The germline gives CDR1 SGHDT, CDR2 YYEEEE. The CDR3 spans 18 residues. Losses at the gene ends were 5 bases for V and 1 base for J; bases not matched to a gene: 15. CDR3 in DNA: TGTGCCAGCAGAGTAGGGCGACAGGGCCCATTTTCTGGAAACACCATATATTTT. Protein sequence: CASRVGRQGPFSGNTIYF.

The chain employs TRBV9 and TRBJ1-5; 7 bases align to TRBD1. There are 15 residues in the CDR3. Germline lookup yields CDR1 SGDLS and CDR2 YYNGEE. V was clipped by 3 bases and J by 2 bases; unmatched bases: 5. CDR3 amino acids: CASSADREGNQPQHF. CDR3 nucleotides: TGTGCCAGCAGCGCCGACAGGGAAGGCAATCAGCCCCAGCATTTT.

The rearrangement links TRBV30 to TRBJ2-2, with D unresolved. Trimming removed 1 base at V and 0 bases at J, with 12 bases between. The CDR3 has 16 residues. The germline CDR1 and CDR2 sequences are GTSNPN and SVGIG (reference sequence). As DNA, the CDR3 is TGTGCCTGGAGTGGAGAGGTTTTAGCGAACACCGGGGAGCTGTTTTTT. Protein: CAWSGEVLANTGELFF.

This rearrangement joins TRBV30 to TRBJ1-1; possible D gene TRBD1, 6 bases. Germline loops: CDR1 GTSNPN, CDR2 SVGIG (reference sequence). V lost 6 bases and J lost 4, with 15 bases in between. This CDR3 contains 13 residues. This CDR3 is CACPGALGTEAFF. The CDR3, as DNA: TGTGCCTGCCCAGGGGCTCTGGGCACTGAAGCTTTCTTT.

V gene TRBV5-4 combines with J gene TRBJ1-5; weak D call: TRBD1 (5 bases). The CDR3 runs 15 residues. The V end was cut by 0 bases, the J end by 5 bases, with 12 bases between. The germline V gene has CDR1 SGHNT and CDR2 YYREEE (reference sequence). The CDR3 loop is CASSLGGGGDQPQHF. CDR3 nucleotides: TGTGCCAGCAGCTTGGGGGGGGGAGGGGATCAGCCCCAGCATTTT.

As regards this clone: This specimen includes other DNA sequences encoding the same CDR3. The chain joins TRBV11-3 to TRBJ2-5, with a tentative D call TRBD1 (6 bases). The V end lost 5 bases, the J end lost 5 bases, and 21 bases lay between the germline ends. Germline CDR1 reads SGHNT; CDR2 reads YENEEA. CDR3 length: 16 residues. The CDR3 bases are TGTGCCAGCAGCCATTACCGGACAGACCCTACGGAGACCCAGTACTTC. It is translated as CASSHYRTDPTETQYF.

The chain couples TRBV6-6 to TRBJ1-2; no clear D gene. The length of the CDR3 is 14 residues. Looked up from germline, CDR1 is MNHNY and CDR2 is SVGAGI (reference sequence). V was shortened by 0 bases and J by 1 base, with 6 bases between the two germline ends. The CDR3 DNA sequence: TGTGCCAGCAGTTACTCGGGCAGTAACTATGGCTACACCTTC. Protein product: CASSYSGSNYGYTF.

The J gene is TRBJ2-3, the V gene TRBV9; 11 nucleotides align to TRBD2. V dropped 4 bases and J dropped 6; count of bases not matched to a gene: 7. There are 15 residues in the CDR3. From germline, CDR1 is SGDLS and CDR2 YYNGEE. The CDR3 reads CASSQTSGSLDTQYF. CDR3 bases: TGTGCCAGCAGCCAAACTAGCGGGAGTCTTGATACGCAGTATTTT.

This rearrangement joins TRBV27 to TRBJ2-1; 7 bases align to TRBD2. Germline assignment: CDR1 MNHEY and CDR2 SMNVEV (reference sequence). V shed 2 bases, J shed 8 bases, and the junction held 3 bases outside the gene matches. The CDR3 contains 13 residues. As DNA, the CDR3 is TGTGCCAGCAGTTTACTACGGGGGGATGAGCAGTTCTTC. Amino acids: CASSLLRGDEQFF.

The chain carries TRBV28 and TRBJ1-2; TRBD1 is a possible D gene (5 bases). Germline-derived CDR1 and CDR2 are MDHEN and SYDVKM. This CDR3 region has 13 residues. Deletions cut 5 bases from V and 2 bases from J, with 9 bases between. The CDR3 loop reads CASSRTLNYGYTF. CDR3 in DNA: TGTGCCAGCAGTAGGACACTGAACTATGGCTACACCTTC.

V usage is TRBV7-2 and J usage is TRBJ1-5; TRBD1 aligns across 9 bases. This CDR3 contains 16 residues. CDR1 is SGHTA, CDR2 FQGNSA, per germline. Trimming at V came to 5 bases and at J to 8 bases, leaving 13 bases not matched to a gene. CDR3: CASSPITGGNIKPQHF. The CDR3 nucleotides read TGTGCCAGCAGCCCAATCACAGGGGGCAACATTAAGCCCCAGCATTTT.

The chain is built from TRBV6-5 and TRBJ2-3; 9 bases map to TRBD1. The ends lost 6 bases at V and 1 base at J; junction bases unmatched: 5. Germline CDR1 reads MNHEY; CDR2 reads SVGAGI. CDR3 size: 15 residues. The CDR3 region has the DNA TGTGCCAGCAGACTGACAGGGGGACGCACAGATACGCAGTATTTT. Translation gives CASRLTGGRTDTQYF.

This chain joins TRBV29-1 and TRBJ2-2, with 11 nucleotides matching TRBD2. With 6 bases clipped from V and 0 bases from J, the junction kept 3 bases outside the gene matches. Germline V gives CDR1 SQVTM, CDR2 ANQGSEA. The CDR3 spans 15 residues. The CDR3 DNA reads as TGCAGCGTCGAACTAGCGGGGGCGAACACCGGGGAGCTGTTTTTT. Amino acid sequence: CSVELAGANTGELFF.

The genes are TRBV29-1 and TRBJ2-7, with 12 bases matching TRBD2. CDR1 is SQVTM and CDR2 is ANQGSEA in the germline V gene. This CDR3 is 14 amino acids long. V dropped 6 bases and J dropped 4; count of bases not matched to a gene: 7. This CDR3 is CSVATGTSGYEQYF. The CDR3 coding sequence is TGCAGCGTGGCTACCGGGACTAGCGGGTACGAGCAGTACTTC.

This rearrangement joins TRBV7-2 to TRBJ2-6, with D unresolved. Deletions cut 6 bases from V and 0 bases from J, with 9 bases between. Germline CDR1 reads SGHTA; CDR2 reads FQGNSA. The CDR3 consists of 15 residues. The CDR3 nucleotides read TGTGCCAGCAGGACGGGTGGCTCTGGGGCCAACGTCCTGACTTTC. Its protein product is CASRTGGSGANVLTF.